This T cell receptor (beta chain) originates from a study of Ad26.COV2.S vaccination and SARS-CoV-2 variants. Germline V gives CDR1 ENHRY, CDR2 SYGVKD. CDR3 size: 14 residues. V was pared by 6 bases and J by 4 bases, with 8 bases of the junction left unmatched. Only in-frame clones appear in the TCRdb table, and some are missing; sequencing was by immunoSEQ multiplex PCR. In the table there are around 400,000 clones, around 90% of which are singletons. Treatment reported: around 19 received Ad26.COV2.S at low or high dose, single or two shots; about 5 received placebo; per-sample allocation not given. The samples were gathered on day 63 after the first injection of vaccine or placebo.

The TCR originated in a person between 18 and 59 years old who received the Ad26.COV2.S COVID-19 vaccine or a placebo. The sample in question was peripheral blood, obtained in a trial of Ad26.COV2.S vaccine versus placebo. This chain connects TRBV10-3 to TRBJ2-5, with 7 bases identical to TRBD1. As DNA, the CDR3 is TGTGCCATCAGCTCCACAGGGGTAGCAGAGACCCAGTACTTC. Residues: CAISSTGVAETQYF.